The present TCR beta chain was sequenced within a study of T cell responses to AZD1222 COVID-19 vaccine. Study results and limitations: The breadth and depth of Spike-specific TCRs increased once two AZD1222 doses had been given. The study found vaccine-associated CD4 TCRs spanning spike, dominant at 160-218 and 743-854. Baseline testing showed seropositivity in only six or seven AZD1222 recipients.

CDR3 size: 14 residues. The junction had 8 bases not matched to a gene; V was cut back by 3 bases and J by 6 bases. CDR1 is SEHNR and CDR2 is FQNEAQ in the germline V gene (reference sequence). With respect to this clone: Its antigen remains unknown.

Measured with immunoSEQ multiplex PCR; TCRdb has only the in-frame clones, and not every one. This table has 160,000 or so clones, 90% to 95% appearing once. The receptor was isolated from an adult in good health. This specimen was peripheral blood, taken on day 0 of AZD1222 vaccination. V usage is TRBV7-9 and J usage is TRBJ2-7, with 7 positions matching TRBD2. The CDR3 region has the DNA TGTGCCAGCAGCTTTGTGGCGGGAGCGGGCGAGCAGTACTTC. Protein: CASSFVAGAGEQYF. Together with reference TRBV7-9 and TRBJ2-7, the CDR3 gives the full variable domain: DTGVSQNPRHKITKRGQNVTFRCDPISEHNRLYWYRQTLGQGPEFLTYFQNEAQLEKSRLLSDRFSAERPKGSFSTLEIQRTEQGDSAMYLCASSFVAGAGEQYFGPGTRLTVT.